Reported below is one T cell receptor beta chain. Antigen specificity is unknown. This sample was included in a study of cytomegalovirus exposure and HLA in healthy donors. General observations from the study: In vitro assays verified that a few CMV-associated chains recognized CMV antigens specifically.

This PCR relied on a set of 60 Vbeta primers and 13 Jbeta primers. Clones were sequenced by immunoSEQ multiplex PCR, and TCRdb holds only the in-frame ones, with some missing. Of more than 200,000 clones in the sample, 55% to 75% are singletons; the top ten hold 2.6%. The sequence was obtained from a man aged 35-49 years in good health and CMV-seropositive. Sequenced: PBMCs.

CDR3 DNA sequence: TGCGCCAGCAGCTTGGGTGGGGACTCTAATCAGCCCCAGCATTTT. Translating it yields CASSLGGDSNQPQHF. The chain is built from TRBV5-1 and TRBJ1-5, with D possibly TRBD1 on 5 matching bases. There are 15 residues in the CDR3. The germline V gene encodes CDR1 SGHRS and CDR2 YFSETQ. Between the trimmed V and J ends, which lost 0 bases and 4 bases, there was a span of 11 bases.